Below are 21 T cell receptor beta chains sequenced from a single sample in a study of multiple sclerosis patients with progressive multifocal leukoencephalopathy. Measured with immunoSEQ multiplex PCR; TCRdb has only the in-frame clones, and not every one. The sample lists 25,000 to 35,000 clones; 85% to 90% were seen once. Time point here: before natalizumab initiation. Sequencing was carried out using PBMCs. All receptors come from a human donor with multiple sclerosis.

This clone was detected a few times. The chain uses TRBV4-2 and TRBJ2-2, with 8 positions matching TRBD2. Trimming removed 0 bases from V and 7 bases from J; junction bases left unmatched: 10. CDR3 size: 17 residues. In germline, CDR1 is LGHNA, CDR2 YNFKEQ. CDR3 coding DNA: TGTGCCAGCAGCCAAGATCCTGGTAGCGGGGCCGGCGGGGAGCTGTTTTTT. It encodes CASSQDPGSGAGGELFF.

The chain joins TRBV4-1 to TRBJ2-7; D not resolved. Deletions cut 0 bases from V and 0 bases from J, with 9 bases between. The germline gives CDR1 MGHRA, CDR2 YSYEKL. The CDR3 spans 15 residues. The CDR3 DNA is TGCGCCAGCAGCCAAGAACGGACCAGCTCCTACGAGCAGTACTTC. Protein product: CASSQERTSSYEQYF.

The chain couples TRBV9 to TRBJ2-5; no definite D call. CDR3 length: 13 amino acids. Per the germline V gene, CDR1 is SGDLS and CDR2 is YYNGEE. Trimming stripped 3 bases from V and 3 bases from J, with 9 bases between. The CDR3: CASSADGKETQYF. The CDR3 DNA sequence: TGTGCCAGCAGCGCCGACGGAAAAGAGACCCAGTACTTC.

This clone was seen only once. The chain has TRBV7-9 and TRBJ2-7; TRBD1 might be the D (5 bases). The CDR3 totals 14 residues. Germline V gene sequence: CDR1 SEHNR, CDR2 FQNEAQ (reference sequence). The germline V and J ends were trimmed by 5 bases and 2 bases, with 13 bases remaining between them. The CDR3 is CASSQTDRPYEQYF. In nucleotides, the CDR3 is TGTGCCAGCAGCCAAACCGACAGACCCTACGAGCAGTACTTC.

This clone was found once. The chain recombines TRBV6-4 with TRBJ1-2; D is unclear. Germline CDR1 and CDR2: MRHNA and SNTAGT. V was cut by 0 bases and J by 2 bases, with 10 bases left in between. This CDR3 spans 15 amino acids. The CDR3 nucleotides read TGTGCCAGCAGTGACTCTGAACAAGGGAACTATGGCTACACCTTC. Protein product: CASSDSEQGNYGYTF.

The chain's CDR3 is CASNAGEVTEAFF. The DNA for the CDR3 is TGTGCCAGTAATGCAGGGGAAGTCACTGAAGCTTTCTTT. The chain employs TRBV19 and TRBJ1-1; TRBD1 might be the D (6 bases). There are 13 residues in the CDR3. V dropped 7 bases and J dropped 4 bases, with 13 bases sitting between them. Germline V gene lookup returns CDR1 LNHDA and CDR2 SQIVND (reference sequence). Full variable domain (remainder filled in from reference TRBV19 and TRBJ1-1): DGGITQSPKYLFRKEGQNVTLSCEQNLNHDAMYWYRQDPGQGLRLIYYSQIVNDFQKGDIAEGYSVSREKKESFPLTVTSAQKNPTAFYLCASNAGEVTEAFFGQGTRLTVV.

The rearrangement uses TRBV9 and TRBJ2-2; the D call may be TRBD1 or TRBD2 (5 bases each). Germline CDR1 is SGDLS and CDR2 is YYNGEE. Deletions cut 4 bases from V and 4 bases from J, with 23 bases between. This CDR3 contains 18 residues. CDR3 DNA sequence: TGTGCCAGCAGCTACGTAGTTGGTCGGGGCCGGGGCACCGGGGAGCTGTTTTTT. It specifies CASSYVVGRGRGTGELFF.

The rearrangement joins TRBV7-9 to TRBJ1-1; no firm D call. This CDR3 comprises 11 residues. The V end was cut by 1 base, the J end by 4 bases, with 1 base between. Germline assignment: CDR1 SEHNR and CDR2 FQNEAQ (reference sequence). The CDR3 nucleotides read TGTGCCAGCAGCTTAGGCACTGAAGCTTTCTTT. Protein product: CASSLGTEAFF.

This clone showed up just a few times. The chain combines TRBV28 with TRBJ1-3; no clear D gene. V gave up 2 bases and J gave up 4 bases, with 6 bases separating them. CDR3 size: 13 residues. Germline assignment: CDR1 MDHEN and CDR2 SYDVKM. Here the CDR3 DNA reads TGTGCCAGCAGTTTAGTTGGAGGAAACACCATATATTTT. Translating gives CASSLVGGNTIYF.

The gene calls are TRBV19 and TRBJ2-1; D is perhaps TRBD1 (5 bases). V was trimmed by 6 bases and J by 4 bases, leaving 7 bases between them. The length of the CDR3 is 12 residues. Per the germline V gene, CDR1 is LNHDA and CDR2 is SQIVND (reference sequence). The DNA for the CDR3 is TGTGCCAGTAGAGACAGTTACAATGAGCAGTTCTTC. Its protein is CASRDSYNEQFF.

The CDR3 here is CASSLAMRHSETQYF. As DNA, the CDR3 is TGTGCCAGCAGCTTAGCAATGCGCCATTCAGAGACCCAGTACTTC. The chain uses TRBV7-8 and TRBJ2-5, with D uncertain. Germline CDR1 reads SGHVS; CDR2 reads FQNEAQ. The CDR3 contains 15 residues. V shed 0 bases and J shed 4 bases, with 12 bases lying between them.

A note on this clone: The junction does not match germline at one end; this may be a read error. The chain employs TRBV9 and TRBJ2-6; D ambiguous. The CDR3 covers 14 residues. Germline CDR1 is SGDLS and CDR2 is YYNGEE. CDR3 sequence: CTSSVDSGANVLTF. The CDR3 nucleotides are TGTACCAGCAGCGTAGACTCTGGGGCCAACGTCCTGACTTTC.

In DNA form, the CDR3 reads TGTGCCAGCAGCTATCAAACTGGAAACACCATATATTTT. This gives the protein CASSYQTGNTIYF. The chain recombines TRBV7-9 with TRBJ1-3; D is undetermined. The V end lost 4 bases, the J end lost 2 bases, and 6 bases lay between the germline ends. CDR3 length: 13 residues. Germline V gene sequence: CDR1 SEHNR, CDR2 FQNEAQ (reference sequence).

This clone was recorded only once. V gene TRBV7-9 combines with J gene TRBJ2-1; D is possibly TRBD1 (6 bases). Germline values: CDR1 SEHNR, CDR2 FQNEAQ (reference sequence). The CDR3 length is 15 residues. V was pared by 1 base and J by 7 bases, with 14 bases between. As DNA, the CDR3 is TGTGCCAGCAGCTTAGGATGGGGGCGTGATAATGAGCAGTTCTTC. Translating it yields CASSLGWGRDNEQFF.

This clone was counted once. The rearrangement joins TRBV13 to TRBJ1-2; no reliable D call. V was clipped by 1 base and J by 4 bases, with 7 bases between them. This CDR3 has 13 residues. Germline CDR1 is PRHDT and CDR2 is FYEKMQ (reference sequence). The CDR3 reads CASSLAGFYGYTF. The DNA of the CDR3 is TGTGCCAGCAGCTTAGCGGGTTTCTATGGCTACACCTTC.

This clone was seen once. CDR3 in amino acids: CASSVRLAQVSEQYF. The CDR3 DNA follows: TGTGCCAGCAGCGTGAGACTAGCGCAAGTAAGCGAGCAGTACTTC. The rearrangement joins TRBV9 to TRBJ2-7, with 8 bases matching TRBD2. Germline V gene lookup returns CDR1 SGDLS and CDR2 YYNGEE. V lost 2 bases to trimming and J lost 6 bases; unmatched junction nucleotides: 10. The CDR3 contains 15 residues.

V is TRBV6-1 and J is TRBJ1-1; D is unresolved. The germline V gene has CDR1 MNHNS and CDR2 SASEGT. This CDR3 contains 14 residues. CDR3 loop: CASRWEAVGTEAFF. DNA for the CDR3: TGTGCAAGCCGCTGGGAGGCGGTAGGCACTGAAGCTTTCTTT.

The chain uses TRBV7-9 and TRBJ1-1, with TRBD1 as a possible D gene (5 bases). Looked up from germline, CDR1 is SEHNR and CDR2 is FQNEAQ (reference sequence). Trimming took off 5 bases at V and 11 bases at J, with 21 bases between the two ends. The CDR3 totals 14 residues. The CDR3 DNA is TGTGCCAGCAGCCCCACGGAGAGACAGTCGGGGGCTTTCTTT. Protein product: CASSPTERQSGAFF.

This clone appeared a few times. The J gene is TRBJ2-2, the V gene TRBV19; 9 nucleotides agree with TRBD1. The junction had 4 bases not matched to a gene; V was cut back by 5 bases and J by 0 bases. The CDR3 extends over 16 amino acids. Germline loops: CDR1 LNHDA, CDR2 SQIVND (reference sequence). Here the CDR3 DNA reads TGTGCCAGTAGTGGGGGGACAGGGTCGAACACCGGGGAGCTGTTTTTT. Amino acids: CASSGGTGSNTGELFF. Based on the CDR3 plus reference TRBV19 and TRBJ2-2, the full variable domain is DGGITQSPKYLFRKEGQNVTLSCEQNLNHDAMYWYRQDPGQGLRLIYYSQIVNDFQKGDIAEGYSVSREKKESFPLTVTSAQKNPTAFYLCASSGGTGSNTGELFFGEGSRLTVL.

This clone appeared once. The chain joins TRBV5-1 to TRBJ2-3; D not certain. The germline V gene has CDR1 SGHRS and CDR2 YFSETQ. V was trimmed by 2 bases and J by 1 base, leaving 17 bases between them. The CDR3 extends over 17 amino acids. CDR3 loop: CASSFLWGLSGTDTQYF. CDR3 DNA: TGCGCCAGCAGCTTCCTGTGGGGTCTCAGTGGCACAGATACGCAGTATTTT.

V gene TRBV18 combines with J gene TRBJ2-5, with TRBD1 identical over 7 bases. This CDR3 has 14 amino acids. The V gene's germline CDR1 is KGHSH and CDR2 LQKENI. Losses at the gene ends were 4 bases for V and 2 bases for J; bases not matched to a gene: 4. The CDR3, as DNA: TGTGCCAGCTCACAGGGGGCAACACAAGAGACCCAGTACTTC. Its translation is CASSQGATQETQYF.